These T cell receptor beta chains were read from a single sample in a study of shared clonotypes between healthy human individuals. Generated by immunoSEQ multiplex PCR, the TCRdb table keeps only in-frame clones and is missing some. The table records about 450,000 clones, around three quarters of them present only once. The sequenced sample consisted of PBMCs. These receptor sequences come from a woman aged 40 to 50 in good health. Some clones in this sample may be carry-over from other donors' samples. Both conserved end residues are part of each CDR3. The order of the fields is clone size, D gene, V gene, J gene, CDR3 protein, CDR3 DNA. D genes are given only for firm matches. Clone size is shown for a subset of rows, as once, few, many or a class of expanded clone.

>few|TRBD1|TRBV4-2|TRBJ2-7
CASSQEEATGAYEQYF
TGTGCCAGCAGCCAAGAGGAGGCGACAGGGGCCTACGAGCAGTACTTC
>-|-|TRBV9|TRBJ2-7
CASSARFEPYEQYF
TGTGCCAGCAGCGCCCGTTTCGAGCCCTACGAGCAGTACTTC
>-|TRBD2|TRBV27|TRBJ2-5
CASSLSLLTSGRGETQYF
TGTGCCAGCAGTTTATCTCTCCTGACTAGCGGGAGGGGGGAGACCCAGTACTTC
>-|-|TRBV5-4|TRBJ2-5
CASSWDSGLETQYF
TGTGCCAGCAGCTGGGACTCCGGTTTGGAGACCCAGTACTTC
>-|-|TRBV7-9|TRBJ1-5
CASSLVPGQPQHF
TGTGCCAGCAGCTTAGTCCCGGGTCAGCCCCAGCATTTT
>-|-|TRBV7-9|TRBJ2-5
CASSLGFGRGQETQYF
TGTGCCAGCAGCTTAGGTTTCGGCAGGGGCCAAGAGACCCAGTACTTC
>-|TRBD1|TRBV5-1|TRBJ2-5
CASSWTGGVGETQYF
TGCGCCAGCAGCTGGACAGGGGGCGTAGGGGAGACCCAGTACTTC
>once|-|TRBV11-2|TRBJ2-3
CASSLYRQDTQYF
TGTGCCAGCAGCCTTTACAGACAGGATACGCAGTATTTT
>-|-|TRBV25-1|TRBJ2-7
CASSETLGGFYEQYF
TGTGCCAGCAGTGAAACGTTGGGGGGCTTCTACGAGCAGTACTTC
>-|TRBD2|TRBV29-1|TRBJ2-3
CSVTRDYTDTQYF
TGCAGCGTTACCCGGGACTACACAGATACGCAGTATTTT
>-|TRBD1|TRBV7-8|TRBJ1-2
CASSSTGNAYGYTF
TGTGCCAGCAGCTCGACAGGGAATGCCTATGGCTACACCTTC
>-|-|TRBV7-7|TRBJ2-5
CASSLTFQETQYF
TGTGCTAGCAGCTTGACTTTCCAAGAGACCCAGTACTTC
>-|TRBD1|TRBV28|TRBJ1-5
CASKKTGAGQPQHF
TGTGCCAGCAAGAAGACAGGGGCAGGTCAGCCCCAGCATTTT
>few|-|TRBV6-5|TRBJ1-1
CASSYSTGPMNTEAFF
TGTGCCAGCAGTTACTCGACGGGGCCAATGAACACTGAAGCTTTCTTT
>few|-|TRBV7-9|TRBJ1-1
CASRKYQSTEAFF
TGTGCCAGCAGAAAGTACCAGAGCACTGAAGCTTTCTTT
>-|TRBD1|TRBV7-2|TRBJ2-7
CAISGQAAYEQYF
TGTGCCATCTCAGGACAGGCGGCCTACGAGCAGTACTTC
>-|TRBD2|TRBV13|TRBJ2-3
CASSQSGRGDTQYF
TGTGCCAGCAGCCAAAGCGGGAGGGGGGATACGCAGTATTTT